The 32 T cell receptor beta chains below all came from one sample that was sequenced in a study of neurological immune-mediated disorders. In TCRdb, the 5' RACE reads were re-called with MiXCR into one record per CDR3 protein. The table records some 86,000 distinct CDR3 sequences, approximately 2.8% of them present only once. Sequenced input: PBMCs. Source of these receptors: a woman aged 30 to 39 with multiple sclerosis.

The table lists this clonotype with many counts. The gene calls are TRBV20-1 and TRBJ2-1; D is unclear. This CDR3 has 15 amino acids. Germline V gene data show CDR1 as DFQATT and CDR2 as SNEGSKA (reference sequence). Trimming cost V 3 bases and J 4 bases, with 16 bases left between them. For the CDR3, the DNA is TGCAGTGCTAGCCCAGCCGAGGTGGCATACAATGAGCAGTTCTTC. This translates into CSASPAEVAYNEQFF.

Remarks on this clonotype: A clone one base away is much larger, so this may be a read error. The chain recombines TRBV7-2 with TRBJ1-1; D is unclear. Germline assignment: CDR1 SGHTA and CDR2 FQGNSA. This CDR3 comprises 14 residues. Trimming took 5 bases from V and 1 from J, leaving 11 bases between them. CDR3 region: CASSTSPGNTEAFF. CDR3 coding DNA: TGTGCCAGCAGCACCAGCCCGGGGAACACTGAAGCTTTCTTT. Full variable domain (missing parts from reference TRBV7-2 and TRBJ1-1): GAGVSQSPSNKVTEKGKDVELRCDPISGHTALYWYRQSLGQGLEFLIYFQGNSAPDKSGLPSDRFSAERTGGSVSTLTIQRTQQEDSAVYLCASSTSPGNTEAFFGQGTRLTVV.

This clonotype was recorded many times. V gene TRBV5-1 combines with J gene TRBJ2-2; D gene ambiguous. Germline V gene data show CDR1 as SGHRS and CDR2 as YFSETQ. This CDR3 is 15 amino acids long. V was pared by 1 base and J by 1 base, with 8 bases between. This CDR3 reads CASSLFWGNTGELFF. CDR3 nucleotides: TGCGCCAGCAGCTTGTTTTGGGGGAACACCGGGGAGCTGTTTTTT.

This clonotype was detected many times. The V and J genes are TRBV5-5 and TRBJ2-1; 10 bases line up with TRBD2. The germline CDR1 and CDR2 sequences are SGHKS and YYEKEE (reference sequence). V was pared by 2 bases and J by 8 bases, with 4 bases of the junction left unmatched. The CDR3 covers 14 residues. The CDR3 DNA follows: TGTGCCAGCAGCTTTCGGCTAGCGGGAGATGAGCAGTTCTTC. This translates into CASSFRLAGDEQFF.

This clonotype was counted many times. V is TRBV19 and J is TRBJ1-2; no clear D. CDR3 length: 14 residues. The V gene lost 8 bases and the J gene lost 0 bases, with 13 bases spanning the gap. Germline CDR1 reads LNHDA; CDR2 reads SQIVND (reference sequence). The DNA of the CDR3 is TGTGCCAGTCGGCCAACTGGTGCTAACTATGGCTACACCTTC. It translates to CASRPTGANYGYTF.

The rearrangement links TRBV27 to TRBJ1-4; D is ambiguous. Germline CDR1 is MNHEY and CDR2 is SMNVEV (reference sequence). There are 13 residues in the CDR3. With 1 base removed from V and 8 bases from J, the gap between germline ends came to 8 bases. The CDR3 protein is CASSLYGDEKLFF. The CDR3 DNA is TGTGCCAGCAGTTTATACGGCGACGAAAAACTGTTTTTT. Complete variable domain (other parts from reference TRBV27 and TRBJ1-4): EAQVTQNPRYLITVTGKKLTVTCSQNMNHEYMSWYRQDPGLGLRQIYYSMNVEVTDKGDVPEGYKVSRKEKRNFPLILESPSPNQTSLYFCASSLYGDEKLFFGSGTQLSVL.

Ten or more counts support this clonotype. This chain connects TRBV28 to TRBJ2-1; D is possibly TRBD1 or TRBD2 (6 bases each). Per germline, CDR1 MDHEN and CDR2 SYDVKM. There are 17 residues in the CDR3. V lost 3 bases and J lost 0, with 15 bases in between. The CDR3 here is CASSLRGVASSYNEQFF. The CDR3 DNA reads TGTGCCAGCAGTTTGAGGGGGGTTGCCAGCTCCTACAATGAGCAGTTCTTC.

This clonotype was recorded many times. The chain combines TRBV7-6 with TRBJ2-7; 10 bases align to TRBD1. There are 14 residues in the CDR3. The ends lost 5 bases at V and 2 bases at J; junction bases unmatched: 3. The germline CDR1 and CDR2 sequences are SGHVS and FNYEAQ. The CDR3 DNA reads as TGTGCCAGCAGCCAGACAGGGGGCACCTACGAGCAGTACTTC. Translating gives CASSQTGGTYEQYF.

In its sample, this clonotype was seen many times. V and J are TRBV5-1 and TRBJ1-2; the D gene is possibly TRBD1 (6 bases). This CDR3 is 17 amino acids long. Trimming pared 4 bases from V and 4 bases from J, leaving 23 bases between. CDR1 is SGHRS and CDR2 is YFSETQ in the germline V gene. CDR3 amino acids: CASSPQLQGRRPYGYTF. The CDR3 region has the DNA TGCGCCAGCAGCCCACAACTACAGGGCCGGAGGCCCTATGGCTACACCTTC.

On this clonotype: This could be a read error, since a much larger clone is one nucleotide away. The chain has TRBV12-3 or TRBV12-4 and TRBJ2-7; possibly TRBD1 for D (5 bases). The CDR3 is made up of 12 amino acids. V was cut by 5 bases and J by 10 bases, with 15 bases left in between. In nucleotides, the CDR3 is TGTGCCAGCAGTCTGGACACTCGAGGACAGTACGTC. Its protein is CASSLDTRGQYV.

This clonotype was recorded at least ten times. This rearrangement joins TRBV7-8 to TRBJ1-1; 8 bases fit TRBD1. The CDR3 is 13 residues long. CDR1 is SGHVS and CDR2 is FQNEAQ in the germline V gene. Unmatched junction bases numbered 4, after V lost 6 bases and J lost 4 bases. The CDR3 is CASSIGTGTEAFF. As DNA, the CDR3 is TGTGCCAGCAGTATCGGGACAGGCACTGAAGCTTTCTTT.

This clonotype was found many times. The chain employs TRBV11-2 and TRBJ2-5; the match to TRBD2 covers 8 bases. The junction had 3 bases not matched to a gene; V was cut back by 1 base and J by 5 bases. The CDR3 totals 14 residues. CDR1 is SGHAT, CDR2 FQNNGV, per germline. In DNA, the CDR3 is TGTGCCAGCAGCTTAGGGACTAGCATGGAGACCCAGTACTTC. Translating gives CASSLGTSMETQYF.

This clonotype was picked up many times. The chain joins TRBV6-6 to TRBJ1-1, with TRBD1 identical over 9 bases. Germline V lookup: CDR1 MNHNY, CDR2 SVGAGI (reference sequence). CDR3 length: 13 amino acids. V shed 7 bases and J 5 bases; nucleotides not matched to a gene: 5. This chain's CDR3 is CASNAQGATEAFF. The CDR3 DNA follows: TGTGCCAGCAATGCACAGGGGGCAACTGAAGCTTTCTTT.

This clonotype was picked up many times. The V call is TRBV7-9, the J call TRBJ2-7, with D perhaps matching TRBD1 (6 bases). The CDR3 contains 15 residues. Germline CDR1 reads SEHNR; CDR2 reads FQNEAQ (reference sequence). V lost 5 bases and J lost 4, with 18 bases in between. The CDR3 loop is CASSPRLRGRYEQYF. The CDR3 nucleotides read TGTGCCAGCAGCCCTCGACTCAGGGGAAGGTACGAGCAGTACTTC. The full variable domain, completed using reference TRBV7-9 and TRBJ2-7, is DTGVSQNPRHKITKRGQNVTFRCDPISEHNRLYWYRQTLGQGPEFLTYFQNEAQLEKSRLLSDRFSAERPKGSFSTLEIQRTEQGDSAMYLCASSPRLRGRYEQYFGPGTRLTVT.

This clonotype was counted only a few times. One junction end disagrees with the germline gene, perhaps due to a read error. V gene TRBV7-7 combines with J gene TRBJ2-5, with 9 bases aligning to TRBD2. This CDR3 is built from 16 residues. Germline CDR1 reads SSHAT; CDR2 reads FNYEAQ (reference sequence). The CDR3 sequence: CASSLAGAGPQETQYF. DNA for the CDR3: TGTGCTAGCAGCTTAGCGGGGGCAGGGCCCCAAGAGACCCAGTACTTC.

V gene TRBV20-1 combines with J gene TRBJ1-1, with a weak D call TRBD1 (6 bases). CDR1 DFQATT and CDR2 SNEGSKA come from the germline V gene (reference sequence). Trimming removed 2 bases at V and 4 bases at J, with 17 bases between. The CDR3 is 15 residues long. CDR3 protein: CSARPEDRLGTEAFF. The CDR3 DNA reads TGCAGTGCTAGACCCGAAGACAGGCTGGGCACTGAAGCTTTCTTT.

The sample holds many counts of this clonotype. The chain combines TRBV12-3 or TRBV12-4 with TRBJ2-1, with 10 bases matching TRBD2. The CDR3 contains 15 residues. The V and J ends lost 7 bases and 6 bases, in that order; junction bases with no gene match: 9. This CDR3 reads CASTLTGTSANEQFF. DNA of the CDR3: TGTGCCAGCACCTTAACCGGGACTAGCGCCAATGAGCAGTTCTTC.

This clonotype has at least ten counts. The rearrangement links TRBV20-1 to TRBJ2-1; D is perhaps TRBD2 (6 bases). Trimming stripped 5 bases from V and 0 bases from J, with 11 bases between. Germline lookup yields CDR1 DFQATT and CDR2 SNEGSKA (reference sequence). The CDR3 is made up of 14 amino acids. CDR3 loop: CSAQGLHSYNEQFF. CDR3 coding DNA: TGCAGTGCTCAGGGACTCCACTCCTACAATGAGCAGTTCTTC.

The table lists this clonotype with many counts. V is TRBV7-2 and J is TRBJ1-5, with D perhaps matching TRBD1 (5 bases). Trimming took off 3 bases at V and 4 bases at J, with 13 bases between the two ends. The CDR3 has 15 amino acids. CDR1 and CDR2 (germline): SGHTA, FQGNSA. The CDR3 bases are TGTGCCAGCAGCTTGGGGGATGTACCTAATCAGCCCCAGCATTTT. Translation: CASSLGDVPNQPQHF.

This clonotype was seen at least ten times. The gene calls are TRBV20-1 and TRBJ2-1, with a possible D match to TRBD2 (6 bases). The V and J ends lost 4 bases and 2 bases respectively, with 12 bases between them. Per germline, CDR1 DFQATT and CDR2 SNEGSKA (reference sequence). CDR3 size: 14 residues. CDR3 protein: CSAKRAFPYNEQFF. In nucleotides, the CDR3 is TGCAGTGCTAAGCGGGCGTTCCCCTACAATGAGCAGTTCTTC.

This clonotype was recorded a few times. The chain links TRBV7-6 to TRBJ1-1; D is unresolved. The CDR3 runs 13 residues. The germline gives CDR1 SGHVS, CDR2 FNYEAQ. V was shortened by 7 bases and J by 2 bases, with 11 bases between the two germline ends. CDR3 amino acids: CASTPILNTEAFF. CDR3 nucleotides: TGTGCCAGCACCCCAATCCTCAACACTGAAGCTTTCTTT.

This clonotype was seen at least ten times. This chain joins TRBV29-1 and TRBJ2-7; TRBD2 aligns across 9 bases. V lost 6 bases to trimming and J lost 4 bases; unmatched junction nucleotides: 13. Germline assignment: CDR1 SQVTM and CDR2 ANQGSEA. This CDR3 is 15 amino acids long. This chain's CDR3 is CSVGGFGGRVYEQYF. Here the CDR3 DNA reads TGCAGCGTCGGGGGCTTTGGCGGGAGGGTATACGAGCAGTACTTC.

This clonotype has at least ten counts. The CDR3: CSVRTGGDYTF. In DNA, the CDR3 is TGCAGCGTCAGGACAGGGGGAGACTACACCTTC. The chain couples TRBV29-1 to TRBJ1-2; TRBD1 aligns across 10 bases. The CDR3 has 11 residues. The V and J ends lost 6 bases and 10 bases, in that order; junction bases with no gene match: 5. Per the germline V gene, CDR1 is SQVTM and CDR2 is ANQGSEA.

This clonotype was counted many times. J is TRBJ2-1 and V is TRBV20-1, with 7 bases lining up with TRBD2. V lost 3 bases to trimming and J lost 6 bases; unmatched junction nucleotides: 8. The CDR3 totals 14 residues. CDR1 and CDR2 from the germline V gene are DFQATT and SNEGSKA (reference sequence). CDR3 sequence: CSARDRLALNEQFF. The CDR3 nucleotides are TGCAGTGCTAGGGATCGACTAGCCCTCAATGAGCAGTTCTTC.

This clonotype has a count of ten or more. The genes are TRBV24-1 and TRBJ2-3; the match to TRBD1 covers 12 bases. The CDR3 is 14 residues long. Germline V gene sequence: CDR1 KGHDR, CDR2 SFDVKD. With V trimmed by 9 bases and J by 6 bases, 6 bases remained unmatched. The CDR3 region is CATSGTGGPDTQYF. CDR3 bases: TGTGCCACCTCGGGGACAGGGGGCCCGGATACGCAGTATTTT.

This clonotype came up many times. The V call is TRBV24-1, the J call TRBJ2-1; 9 bases match TRBD2. Germline CDR1 reads KGHDR; CDR2 reads SFDVKD. V lost 4 bases, J lost 2 bases, and 5 bases stayed unmatched. The CDR3 extends over 16 amino acids. CDR3 in amino acids: CATSEGSGRPYNEQFF. CDR3 bases: TGTGCCACCAGTGAGGGTAGCGGGAGACCCTACAATGAGCAGTTCTTC.

This clonotype was seen at least ten times. The chain links TRBV5-1 to TRBJ1-2; D perhaps matches TRBD1 (5 bases). Germline-derived CDR1 and CDR2 are SGHRS and YFSETQ. The CDR3 is 14 residues long. Trimming pared 1 base from V and 4 bases from J, leaving 11 bases between. The DNA of the CDR3 is TGCGCCAGCAGCTTGAGCCAGGGTGGCTATGGCTACACCTTC. Its translation is CASSLSQGGYGYTF.

This clonotype was seen many times. For the CDR3, the DNA is TGTGCCAGCAGCTCGGGACACCAGAACTATGGCTACACCTTC. This translates into CASSSGHQNYGYTF. The chain carries TRBV5-5 and TRBJ1-2; weak D call: TRBD1 (6 bases). CDR1 SGHKS and CDR2 YYEKEE come from the germline V gene (reference sequence). The CDR3 is 14 amino acids. With 3 bases removed from V and 2 bases from J, the gap between germline ends came to 11 bases. The full variable domain, its missing parts supplied by reference TRBV5-5 and TRBJ1-2, is DAGVTQSPTHLIKTRGQQVTLRCSPISGHKSVSWYQQVLGQGPQFIFQYYEKEERGRGNFPDRFSARQFPNYSSELNVNALLLGDSALYLCASSSGHQNYGYTFGSGTRLTVV.

This clonotype was found many times. The genes are TRBV29-1 and TRBJ1-1; D not resolved. The CDR3 contains 13 residues. Germline assignment: CDR1 SQVTM and CDR2 ANQGSEA. V lost 5 bases and J lost 5, with 15 bases in between. CDR3 protein: CSVPAVWGTEAFF. CDR3 sequence (DNA): TGCAGCGTTCCCGCGGTTTGGGGAACTGAAGCTTTCTTT.

This clonotype has a count of ten or more. The J gene is TRBJ2-5, the V gene TRBV7-2; no reliable D call. The CDR3 spans 15 residues. Germline CDR1 and CDR2: SGHTA and FQGNSA. The V gene lost 5 bases and the J gene lost 5 bases, with 18 bases spanning the gap. CDR3: CASSLPSLRRETQYF. The CDR3 coding sequence is TGTGCCAGCAGCCTCCCGTCCTTGCGTCGGGAGACCCAGTACTTC.

This clonotype has ten or more counts. The chain carries TRBV5-1 and TRBJ1-5, with D unclear. Trimming stripped 0 bases from V and 3 bases from J, with 4 bases between. Germline CDR1 is SGHRS and CDR2 is YFSETQ. The CDR3 has 13 residues. The CDR3 coding sequence is TGCGCCAGCAGCTTGGGGGTCAATCAGCCCCAGCATTTT. This sequence encodes CASSLGVNQPQHF.

This clonotype was recorded many times. The V gene is TRBV28, the J gene TRBJ2-7; tentative D call: TRBD1 (5 bases). Looked up from germline, CDR1 is MDHEN and CDR2 is SYDVKM. V was cut by 5 bases and J by 3 bases, with 11 bases left in between. This CDR3 is built from 13 residues. CDR3 sequence: CASSPGHIYEQYF. The DNA for the CDR3 is TGTGCCAGCAGTCCCGGACACATCTACGAGCAGTACTTC.